Below, 5 T cell receptor beta chains from the same sample are listed, as sequenced in a study of blood T cell repertoires in COVID-19. TCRdb's table, derived via immunoSEQ multiplex PCR, lists solely in-frame clones and lacks some. This sample has approximately 340,000 clones; 91% occur once, and the top ten carry around 0.86%. Sample: PBMCs or T cells enriched from blood (not recorded which). The source is a middle-aged woman who had been exposed to COVID-19.

The chain combines TRBV4-2 with TRBJ1-3; TRBD1 might be the D (6 bases). The CDR3 covers 18 residues. The germline V and J ends were trimmed by 0 bases and 3 bases, with 18 bases remaining between them. Germline CDR1 LGHNA, CDR2 YNFKEQ. The CDR3 DNA reads TGTGCCAGCAGCCAAGATTTGGAAACAGGGATGAGTGGAAACACCATATATTTT. Amino acid sequence: CASSQDLETGMSGNTIYF.

The CDR3 DNA is TGTGCCAGCTCACCACGATCCGGGACACGCTCTGGAAACACCATATATTTT. Its translation: CASSPRSGTRSGNTIYF. The V and J genes are TRBV18 and TRBJ1-3; tentatively, D is TRBD1 (6 bases). Germline V gives CDR1 KGHSH, CDR2 LQKENI. The V end lost 1 base, the J end lost 0 bases, and 13 bases lay between the germline ends. The CDR3 length is 17 residues. Based on the CDR3 plus reference TRBV18 and TRBJ1-3, the full variable domain is NAGVMQNPRHLVRRRGQEARLRCSPMKGHSHVYWYRQLPEEGLKFMVYLQKENIIDESGMPKERFSAEFPKEGPSILRIQQVVRGDSAAYFCASSPRSGTRSGNTIYFGEGSWLTVV.

The gene calls are TRBV6-5 and TRBJ1-5; 8 bases align to TRBD1. In germline, CDR1 is MNHEY, CDR2 SVGAGI. The CDR3 loop spans 14 amino acids. J lost 5 bases, V lost 5 bases, and 5 bases had no gene match. CDR3 region: CASSRQGKDQPQHF. CDR3 bases: TGTGCCAGCAGTCGACAGGGGAAGGATCAGCCCCAGCATTTT.

In this sample, this clone turned up once. This chain uses TRBV7-6 with TRBJ1-1; D not certain. Germline V lookup: CDR1 SGHVS, CDR2 FNYEAQ. The CDR3 length is 17 residues. Trimming removed 1 base from V and 1 base from J, with 16 bases in between. CDR3 loop: CASSLGATFLPNTEAFF. DNA for the CDR3: TGTGCCAGCAGCTTAGGGGCTACGTTCCTCCCGAACACTGAAGCTTTCTTT.

This chain uses TRBV6-2 or TRBV6-3 with TRBJ1-2, with TRBD1 as a possible D gene (6 bases). The germline CDR1 and CDR2 sequences are MNHEY and SVGEGT. CDR3 size: 14 residues. Trimming left V 5 bases short and J 7 bases short, with 17 bases between. CDR3 sequence (DNA): TGTGCCAGCAGTATTGCAGGGGCCGGTCGTGGCTACACCTTC. This sequence encodes CASSIAGAGRGYTF.